The clone carrying this TCR beta chain was picked up a small number of times. Its specificity is not known. These data come from a study of CD8 T cells in ankylosing spondylitis. Overall study findings and caveats: What appeared characteristic of ankylosing spondylitis blood was a TCR beta motif of several highly homologous variants. Some of the motif variants had earlier been found in reactive arthritis patients' fluid and blood.

TCRdb passed the 5' RACE reads through MiXCR, listing each CDR3 protein once. The data contain 250,000 to 400,000 distinct CDR3 sequences, under 14% of them singletons. The clonotype originates from a female donor with ankylosing spondylitis or in good health (not recorded which). The sequencing input was blood, either unsorted or a sorted T cell fraction (not recorded which).

The CDR3 DNA reads TGCGCCAGCAGCTTGGGACAGGGTAGGAATTCACCCCTCCACTTT. Protein: CASSLGQGRNSPLHF. V is TRBV5-1 and J is TRBJ1-6; 7 positions agree with TRBD1. The CDR3 extends over 15 amino acids. CDR1 is SGHRS, CDR2 YFSETQ, per germline. V lost 0 bases, J lost 7 bases, and 4 bases stayed unmatched.